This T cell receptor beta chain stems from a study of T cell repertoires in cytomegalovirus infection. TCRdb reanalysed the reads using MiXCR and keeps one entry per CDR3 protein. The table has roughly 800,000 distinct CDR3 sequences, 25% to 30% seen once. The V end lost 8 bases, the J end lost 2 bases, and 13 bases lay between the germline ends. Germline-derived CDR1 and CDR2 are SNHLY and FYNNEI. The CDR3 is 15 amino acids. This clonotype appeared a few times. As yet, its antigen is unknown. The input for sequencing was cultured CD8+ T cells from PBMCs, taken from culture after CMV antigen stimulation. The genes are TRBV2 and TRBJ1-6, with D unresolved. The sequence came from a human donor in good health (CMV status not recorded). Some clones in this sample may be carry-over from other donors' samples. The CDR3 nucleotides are TGTGCCAGCGGCATGAACAGAGCCTATAATTCACCCCTCCACTTT. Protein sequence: CASGMNRAYNSPLHF.